Listed below are T cell receptor beta chains from one sample, sequenced in a study of cytomegalovirus exposure and HLA in healthy donors. Only in-frame clones appear in the TCRdb table, and some are missing; sequencing was by immunoSEQ multiplex PCR. The table has around 130,000 clones, roughly 8.3% seen once. Sequenced material: PBMCs. The origin of the receptors is a man in his forties in good health and CMV-seronegative. Both conserved end residues are part of each CDR3.

v_call: TRBV2
cdr3_aa: CASSDWDRGRNNYGYTF

v_call: TRBV2
cdr3_aa: CASSRSPYGYTF

v_call: TRBV5-1
cdr3_aa: CASSLASSYYNEQFF

v_call: TRBV5-1
cdr3_aa: CASSLAGQGSGYTF

v_call: TRBV11-1
cdr3_aa: CASSPTYAGGPTDTQYF

v_call: TRBV4-3
cdr3_aa: CASSRGTGGEKLFF

v_call: TRBV5-1
cdr3_aa: CASNDNYNEQFF

v_call: TRBV7-7
cdr3_aa: CASSLAGSGNEQFF

v_call: TRBV28
cdr3_aa: CASTDRGPLSNEKLFF

v_call: TRBV13
cdr3_aa: CASSYRGGAFKETQYF

v_call: TRBV19
cdr3_aa: CASSIRGTEAFF

v_call: TRBV7-9
cdr3_aa: CASSSYFQVSSYNEQFF

v_call: TRBV6-5
cdr3_aa: CASILSVTNTEAFF

v_call: TRBV9
cdr3_aa: CASSLSVGYSTDTQYF

v_call: TRBV14
cdr3_aa: CASSLFLAQGDTQYF

v_call: TRBV4-1
cdr3_aa: CASSRTGGSNQPQHF

v_call: TRBV19
cdr3_aa: CASSTLNFYEQYF

v_call: TRBV19
cdr3_aa: CASSMEGFPQETQYF

v_call: TRBV4-1
cdr3_aa: CASSQVGQLRAGYGYTF

v_call: TRBV2
cdr3_aa: CASRSWGQGVLDTQYF

v_call: TRBV20-1
cdr3_aa: CSASKDKPYF

v_call: TRBV30
cdr3_aa: CAWSVHVGLAGAHGEDTQYF

v_call: TRBV11-3
cdr3_aa: CASSLQRGGFNEQFF

v_call: TRBV6-6
cdr3_aa: CASSYRGGVEYEQYF

v_call: TRBV4-1
cdr3_aa: CASSQDIAEETQYF

v_call: TRBV9
cdr3_aa: CASSASGGAVYNEQFF

v_call: TRBV6-6
cdr3_aa: CASSPPTGDRAEAFF

v_call: TRBV12-5
cdr3_aa: CASGLDTGARLLYTGELFF

v_call: TRBV7-9
cdr3_aa: CARSLIGVNEQFF

v_call: TRBV29-1
cdr3_aa: CSVASGATNEKLFF